The entry below describes one T cell receptor (beta chain). This clonotype was recorded many times. Its binding antigen is unknown. No base qualities exist here, and no much larger clone lies one base off it. This sample was taken from a study of neurological immune-mediated disorders (dated by TCRdb to the late 2010s). Broadly, across the study: The study compared peripheral blood TCR-beta repertoires of HTLV-I-associated myelopathy (HAM/TSP) patients, multiple sclerosis patients and healthy controls using UMI-based sequencing. Each longitudinal HAM/TSP and healthy donor was sampled at 3 time-points spaced at about 3-45 month intervals. The cohort comprised 68 subjects: roughly 15 HAM/TSP patients, 34 multiple sclerosis patients and 20 healthy controls. The approximately 100 TCR-beta libraries included longitudinal samples, technical triplicates and paired sorted CD4+ and CD8+ T-cell subsets alongside PBMC samples. Paper-wide results and their limitations: TCR clonal expansion was highest in HAM/TSP patients and lowest in MS patients, with MS patients falling below even healthy controls. No identical CDR3 amino acid sequences were found to be shared among expanded clones across subjects, suggesting that TCR-beta repertoires were private in all groups.

The time point label corresponds to: longitudinal time-point 1 (baseline). For unsorted PBMC libraries, 2 million PBMCs were used after storage in RNAlater at -80 degrees C until RNA extraction. Peripheral blood was subjected to Ficoll-Hypaque density gradient centrifugation to isolate PBMCs, which were then cryopreserved in liquid nitrogen. cDNA was synthesized by template-switch 5'RACE using a primer carrying a 10-nucleotide random unique molecular identifier by which each TCR transcript was tagged. Each sequencing run produced over 190 million TCR-beta sequences covering 15-18 subjects. The RNeasy kit was used to extract total RNA. The KAPA Real-time Library Amplification kit was used to amplify TCR-beta VDJ regions with primers targeting the TCR constant region and the 5'RACE anchor. Sample indexes and Illumina adaptors were added in a first PCR, after which library yield was increased in a second PCR. After purification with Ampure beads, the TCR product of roughly 650 bp was size-selected on a 2% E-gel SizeSelection system. Before pooling, libraries had their quality checked on a Bioanalyzer, their concentration measured with Qubit, and their quantity determined with the Kapa Library Quantification kit. Paired-end 2 x 150 bp sequencing of the libraries was performed on an Illumina HiSeq 2500. To increase sequence diversity, roughly 24-30% phiX was spiked into each library pool. Regarding the original processing steps: Quality-filtered reads were processed with the UMI-based MiGEC pipeline, and over 80% of raw TCR sequences were removed by the MiGEC pipeline during error correction. VDJ genes were aligned to IMGT germline references, and each clonotype was defined by a unique CDR3 amino acid sequence together with V-J genes. Clonal expansion, Shannon diversity, and CDR3 relatedness (CalcPairwiseDistances, ClusterSamples) were evaluated with VDJtools, and phylogenetic trees were built with CLCbio workbench. Clones with at least 8 unique UMIs were defined as expanded, with this threshold being based on coefficient-of-variation modelling across technical triplicates. The public reads were quality trimmed at Q25 with fastp and then assembled into clones with MiXCR by TCRdb, keeping productive beta chains. Under each unique CDR3 protein, matching rows form one entry showing the most common genes and DNA. The V and J calls were determined by TCRdb, not by the authors. Within this sample are tens of thousands of distinct CDR3 sequences, with 12% to 15% of them counted one time only. The ten biggest clones cover 4.6% of the sample.

V is pared back by 8 bases and J by 5 bases, with 12 bases lying between the germline termini. CDR1 and CDR2, looked up from the germline V gene, are MDHEN and SYDVKM. Reading from cysteine to phenylalanine, the CDR3 counts 12 amino acids. Only the CDR3 portion is preserved as DNA: 36 bases, with reading frame beginning at the first base. Sequencing used PBMCs. This chain is built from TRBV28 and TRBJ1-2; confidence is insufficient to name the D gene. The sequence came from a female donor with HTLV-1-associated myelopathy (HAM/TSP). The base sequence is TGTGCCAGCCAGTACGGGCAGTATGGCTACACCTTC. Its coded protein is CASQYGQYGYTF.